These 21 T cell receptor beta chains originate from one sample sequenced in a study of identical twins. Via MiXCR, TCRdb re-called the 5' RACE reads, giving one row per CDR3 protein. Of around 480,000 distinct CDR3 sequences in the sample, roughly an eighth were seen once. The same data also went into a second study, on yellow fever vaccine responses in identical twins.

The source material was CD4+ T cells sorted from blood. The receptors were gathered from a woman aged 18-30 years in good health.

The CDR3 protein is CASYRGVYGYTF. CDR3 in DNA: TGTGCCAGCTACAGGGGGGTTTATGGCTACACCTTC. This rearrangement joins TRBV28 to TRBJ1-2, with 8 bases matching TRBD1. This CDR3 contains 12 residues. Germline V gene lookup returns CDR1 MDHEN and CDR2 SYDVKM. The V segment lost 8 bases and the J segment 5 bases; nucleotides outside the gene matches: 4.

This clonotype was recorded many times. This chain uses TRBV5-1 with TRBJ2-2; D call uncertain. The CDR3 loop spans 15 amino acids. Germline assignment: CDR1 SGHRS and CDR2 YFSETQ. With 0 bases removed from V and 1 base from J, the gap between germline ends came to 7 bases. The CDR3 DNA follows: TGCGCCAGCAGCTTGGGTGGCAAGAACACCGGGGAGCTGTTTTTT. Protein product: CASSLGGKNTGELFF.

This chain joins TRBV3-1 and TRBJ2-4, with D unclear. The CDR3 extends over 14 amino acids. From germline, CDR1 is LGHDT and CDR2 YNNKEL (reference sequence). V was clipped by 4 bases and J by 2 bases, with 9 bases between them. This CDR3 is CASSPRGSKNIQYF. CDR3 DNA: TGTGCCAGCAGCCCCAGAGGTTCCAAAAACATTCAGTACTTC.

The chain couples TRBV5-1 to TRBJ1-1, with TRBD1 identical over 9 bases. V shed 5 bases, J shed 4 bases, and the junction held 15 bases outside the gene matches. The CDR3 has 17 residues. CDR1 and CDR2 from the germline V gene are SGHRS and YFSETQ. As DNA, the CDR3 is TGCGCCAGCAGTCATAGGACAGGGGAGCAATCTGGCACTGAAGCTTTCTTT. Its translation is CASSHRTGEQSGTEAFF.

This clonotype was counted only a few times. The chain has TRBV5-5 and TRBJ2-4, with D unclear. This CDR3 contains 16 residues. From germline, CDR1 is SGHKS and CDR2 YYEKEE (reference sequence). V was clipped by 2 bases and J by 4 bases, with 16 bases between them. The CDR3 here is CASSFSSADHKNIQYF. CDR3 DNA sequence: TGTGCCAGCAGCTTTAGCTCGGCAGATCATAAAAACATTCAGTACTTC.

This sequence joins TRBV11-2 and TRBJ2-1; weak D call: TRBD1 (6 bases). The CDR3 loop spans 15 amino acids. V dropped 0 bases and J dropped 3 bases, with 9 bases sitting between them. CDR1 and CDR2 (germline): SGHAT, FQNNGV. This CDR3 reads CASSLDWTDYNEQFF. CDR3 sequence (DNA): TGTGCCAGCAGCTTAGATTGGACAGACTACAATGAGCAGTTCTTC.

This clonotype appeared a few times. J is TRBJ2-5 and V is TRBV25-1; the match to TRBD2 covers 11 bases. V lost 2 bases and J lost 5; bases outside the gene matches: 4. The CDR3 has 15 amino acids. The germline gives CDR1 MGHDK, CDR2 SYGVNS. CDR3 amino acids: CASSEPLAGVETQYF. CDR3 coding DNA: TGTGCCAGCAGTGAACCACTAGCGGGGGTGGAGACCCAGTACTTC. Looking up the rest from reference TRBV25-1 and TRBJ2-5 gives the full variable domain: EADIYQTPRYLVIGTGKKITLECSQTMGHDKMYWYQQDPGMELHLIHYSYGVNSTEKGDLSSESTVSRIRTEHFPLTLESARPSHTSQYLCASSEPLAGVETQYFGPGTRLLVL.

This clonotype was counted only a few times. V usage is TRBV5-6 and J usage is TRBJ2-5, with 12 bases that match TRBD2. V was pared by 6 bases and J by 4 bases, with 10 bases of the junction left unmatched. Germline CDR1 reads SGHDT; CDR2 reads YYEEEE. The CDR3 is 16 residues long. Here the CDR3 DNA reads TGTGCCAGCACCACCCGAGGGACTAGCGGGCGAGAGACCCAGTACTTC. It encodes CASTTRGTSGRETQYF.

The table lists this clonotype with a few counts. The chain couples TRBV29-1 to TRBJ1-1, with a possible D match to TRBD1 (6 bases). Trimming took 4 bases from V and 1 from J, leaving 16 bases between them. The CDR3 totals 15 residues. Per the germline V gene, CDR1 is SQVTM and CDR2 is ANQGSEA. The CDR3 DNA sequence: TGCAGCGTTGGGAGAGGGGGGGAATCGAACACTGAAGCTTTCTTT. Translating gives CSVGRGGESNTEAFF. Complete variable domain (other parts from reference TRBV29-1 and TRBJ1-1): SAVISQKPSRDICQRGTSLTIQCQVDSQVTMMFWYRQQPGQSLTLIATANQGSEATYESGFVIDKFPISRPNLTFSTLTVSNMSPEDSSIYLCSVGRGGESNTEAFFGQGTRLTVV.

This clonotype was seen a few times. The chain employs TRBV7-2 and TRBJ1-1; D gene ambiguous. Between the trimmed V and J ends, which lost 1 base and 6 bases, there was a span of 6 bases. Germline CDR1 SGHTA, CDR2 FQGNSA. There are 12 residues in the CDR3. CDR3 protein: CASSLDGAEAFF. CDR3 nucleotide sequence: TGTGCCAGCAGCTTAGACGGAGCTGAAGCTTTCTTT.

The chain employs TRBV7-2 and TRBJ2-7; D gene ambiguous. The CDR3 is made up of 13 amino acids. Per germline, CDR1 SGHTA and CDR2 FQGNSA. Deletions cut 3 bases from V and 5 bases from J, with 11 bases between. In DNA, the CDR3 is TGTGCCAGCAGCTTCGGAAGGCAGAACGAGCAGTACTTC. It codes for CASSFGRQNEQYF.

This clonotype was seen a few times. The chain has TRBV4-3 and TRBJ2-7, with a weak D call TRBD1 (6 bases). From germline, CDR1 is LGHNA and CDR2 YSLEER. Trimming took 2 bases from V and 1 from J, leaving 12 bases between them. This CDR3 spans 15 amino acids. CDR3 sequence (DNA): TGCGCCAGCAGCCAAACAGGGTATCGGTCCTACGAGCAGTACTTC. This codes for CASSQTGYRSYEQYF.

The chain links TRBV27 to TRBJ2-3; the match to TRBD2 covers 16 bases. J gave up 0 bases and V 4 bases, and 16 bases lay outside the gene matches. Germline CDR1 MNHEY, CDR2 SMNVEV (reference sequence). There are 22 residues in the CDR3. The CDR3 DNA follows: TGTGCCAGCAGTTCGCGTTCTGGGACTAGCGGGAGGGCTTGGGTTAGCACAGATACGCAGTATTTT. This codes for CASSSRSGTSGRAWVSTDTQYF.

This clonotype appeared many times. The chain couples TRBV29-1 to TRBJ2-7; 11 bases agree with TRBD2. This CDR3 has 13 amino acids. Germline V gene data show CDR1 as SQVTM and CDR2 as ANQGSEA. The V and J ends lost 3 bases and 5 bases, in that order; junction bases with no gene match: 3. The CDR3 coding sequence is TGCAGCGTTGATGTAGCGGGAGGGAACGAGCAGTACTTC. Translating it yields CSVDVAGGNEQYF.

This clonotype has just a few counts. The rearrangement uses TRBV9 and TRBJ2-5, with 7 bases that match TRBD2. V dropped 0 bases and J dropped 4; count of bases not matched to a gene: 9. CDR3 length equals 16 residues. CDR1 and CDR2 (germline): SGDLS, YYNGEE. Here the CDR3 reads CASSVGGRADVETQYF. CDR3 DNA: TGTGCCAGCAGCGTAGGTGGGAGGGCCGACGTAGAGACCCAGTACTTC.

This clonotype came up many times. V and J are TRBV7-2 and TRBJ1-2, with 10 bases identical to TRBD1. CDR1 is SGHTA, CDR2 FQGNSA, per germline. The CDR3 length is 15 residues. V lost 3 bases to trimming and J lost 5 bases; unmatched junction nucleotides: 6. The CDR3 DNA is TGTGCCAGCAGCTTTGACAGGGGGCGCGAGTATGGCTACACCTTC. Protein sequence: CASSFDRGREYGYTF.

This clonotype was detected only a few times. The rearrangement joins TRBV5-1 to TRBJ2-1, with a possible D match to TRBD2 (5 bases). V lost 0 bases and J lost 5, with 15 bases in between. This CDR3 is 16 amino acids long. Germline V CDR1 and CDR2: SGHRS, YFSETQ. CDR3 residues: CASSLAGPGGHNEQFF. CDR3 DNA sequence: TGCGCCAGCAGCTTGGCTGGCCCAGGAGGACACAATGAGCAGTTCTTC.

The sample holds a few counts of this clonotype. The rearrangement joins TRBV4-3 to TRBJ2-6; 13 bases agree with TRBD2. The CDR3 contains 23 residues. Germline values: CDR1 LGHNA, CDR2 YSLEER. The junction had 15 bases not matched to a gene; V was cut back by 1 base and J by 0 bases. The CDR3 DNA sequence: TGCGCCAGCAGCCAAGCTTCGTTAGGGACTAGCGGGATAGTAGGCTCTGGGGCCAACGTCCTGACTTTC. It translates to CASSQASLGTSGIVGSGANVLTF.

This clonotype was recorded at least ten times. This sequence joins TRBV12-3 or TRBV12-4 and TRBJ1-5; D might be TRBD1 (5 bases). V lost 2 bases and J lost 2, with 10 bases in between. The CDR3 length is 15 residues. The CDR3 reads CASSLWGGGNQPQHF. The CDR3 DNA follows: TGTGCCAGCAGTTTATGGGGGGGGGGCAATCAGCCCCAGCATTTT.

This clonotype was seen a few times. The CDR3 DNA is TGTGCCATCAGTGAGTCTGGGACGGCGGGCGGGACCCAGTACTTC. Protein product: CAISESGTAGGTQYF. The V and J genes are TRBV10-3 and TRBJ2-5; D possibly matches TRBD1 or TRBD2 (5 bases each). The CDR3 runs 15 residues. Per germline, CDR1 ENHRY and CDR2 SYGVKD. V was pared by 0 bases and J by 7 bases, with 15 bases between.

Notes on this clonotype: The junction differs from germline at one of its ends, possibly a read error. For the CDR3, the DNA is TGCTGTGCTAGAGATGGGCGGACTAGCGCCCATGAGCAGTTCTTC. The encoded protein is CCARDGRTSAHEQFF. J is TRBJ2-1 and V is TRBV20-1; 9 nucleotides line up with TRBD2. CDR1 DFQATT and CDR2 SNEGSKA come from the germline V gene (reference sequence). The CDR3 is made up of 15 amino acids.